This T cell receptor beta chain stems from a study of T cell responses to AZD1222 COVID-19 vaccine. Germline assignment: CDR1 LNHDA and CDR2 SQIVND (reference sequence). The CDR3 totals 13 residues. Germline trimming cut 9 bases from V and 3 bases from J; bases unmatched to any gene: 3. Whole-study results and caveats: Repertoire collection took place solely once the T cell response had peaked.

This clone was detected only a few times. What it recognizes is unknown. The method was immunoSEQ multiplex PCR; TCRdb's version includes in-frame clones alone and lacks a portion of them. The table records around 200,000 clones, 85% to 90% of them present only once. The sequencing used peripheral blood, collected on day 0 of AZD1222 vaccination. The chain uses TRBV19 and TRBJ1-5; 9 positions match TRBD1. The receptor was derived from an adult in good health. The CDR3 loop reads CASRQGDNQPQHF. The CDR3 nucleotides read TGTGCCAGCCGACAGGGGGACAATCAGCCCCAGCATTTT.